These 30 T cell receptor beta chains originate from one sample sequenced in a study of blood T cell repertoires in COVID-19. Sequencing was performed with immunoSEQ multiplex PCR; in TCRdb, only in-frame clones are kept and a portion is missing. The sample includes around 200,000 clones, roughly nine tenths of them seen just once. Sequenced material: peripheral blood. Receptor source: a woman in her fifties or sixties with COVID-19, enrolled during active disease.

CDR3 DNA: TGTGCCAGCAGTTACACTTGGGCTAGCGTTAATGAGCAGTTCTTC. This translates into CASSYTWASVNEQFF. The chain recombines TRBV6-5 with TRBJ2-1; the D gene is possibly TRBD2 (6 bases). This CDR3 has 15 amino acids. The ends were cut back, 2 bases at V and 7 bases at J, with 15 bases in the middle. Germline V gene data show CDR1 as MNHEY and CDR2 as SVGAGI.

CDR3 residues: CASSLGPPGGNEKLFF. The CDR3 coding sequence is TGTGCCAGCAGCTTGGGGCCGCCAGGAGGAAATGAAAAACTGTTTTTT. The rearrangement joins TRBV5-5 to TRBJ1-4; D unclear. The CDR3 has 16 residues. Trimming shortened V by 0 bases and J by 5 bases, and 14 bases separated the two germline ends. Germline V gives CDR1 SGHKS, CDR2 YYEKEE (reference sequence).

CDR3 bases: TGCGCCAGCAGCAAGAGGGGGGGCGACACTGAAGCTTTCTTT. It specifies CASSKRGGDTEAFF. The chain joins TRBV4-1 to TRBJ1-1, with D maybe TRBD1 (6 bases). CDR1 is MGHRA and CDR2 is YSYEKL in the germline V gene. V lost 5 bases to trimming and J lost 3 bases, with 13 bases between them. The CDR3 consists of 14 residues.

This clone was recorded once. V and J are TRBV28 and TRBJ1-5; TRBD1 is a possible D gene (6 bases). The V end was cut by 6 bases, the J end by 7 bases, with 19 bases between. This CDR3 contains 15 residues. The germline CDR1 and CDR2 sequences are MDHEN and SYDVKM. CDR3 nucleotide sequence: TGTGCCAGCAGCCTTATGGGGGGGCAAGGACAGCCCCAGCATTTT. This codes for CASSLMGGQGQPQHF.

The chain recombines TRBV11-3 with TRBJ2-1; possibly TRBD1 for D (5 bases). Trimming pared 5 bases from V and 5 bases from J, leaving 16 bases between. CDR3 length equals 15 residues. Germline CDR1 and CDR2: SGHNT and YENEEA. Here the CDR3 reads CASSKGVSLNNEQFF. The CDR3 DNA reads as TGTGCCAGCAGCAAAGGGGTTAGCCTGAACAATGAGCAGTTCTTC.

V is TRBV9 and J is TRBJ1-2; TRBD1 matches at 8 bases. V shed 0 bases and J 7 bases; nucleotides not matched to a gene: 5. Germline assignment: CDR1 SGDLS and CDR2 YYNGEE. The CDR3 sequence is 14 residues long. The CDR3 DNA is TGTGCCAGCAGCGTAGTAGGACAGGGAGGTGGCTACACCTTC. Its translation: CASSVVGQGGGYTF.

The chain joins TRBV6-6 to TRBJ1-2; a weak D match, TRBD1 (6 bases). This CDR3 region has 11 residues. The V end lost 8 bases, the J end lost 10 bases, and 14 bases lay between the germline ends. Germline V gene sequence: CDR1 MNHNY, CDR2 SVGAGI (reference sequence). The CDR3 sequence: CASRRGGDYTF. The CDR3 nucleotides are TGTGCCAGCCGGCGGGGGGGCGACTACACCTTC.

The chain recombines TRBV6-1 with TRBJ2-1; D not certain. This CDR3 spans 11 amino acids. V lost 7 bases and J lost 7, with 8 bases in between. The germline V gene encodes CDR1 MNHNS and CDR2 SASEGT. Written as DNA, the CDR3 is TGTGCCAGCATCGGTACGAATGAGCAGTTCTTC. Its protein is CASIGTNEQFF.

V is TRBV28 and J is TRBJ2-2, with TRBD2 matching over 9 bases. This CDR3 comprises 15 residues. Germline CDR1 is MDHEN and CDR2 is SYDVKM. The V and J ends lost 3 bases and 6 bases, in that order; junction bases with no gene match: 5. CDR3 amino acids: CASSFLAGLPGELFF. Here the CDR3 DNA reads TGTGCCAGCAGTTTTCTAGCGGGACTCCCCGGGGAGCTGTTTTTT.

The CDR3 DNA reads as TGCGCCAGCAGCCCAGGCACTAGCGGAGCCTACGAGCAGTACTTC. Translated, it gives CASSPGTSGAYEQYF. V usage is TRBV4-3 and J usage is TRBJ2-7, with 8 bases lining up with TRBD2. This CDR3 comprises 15 residues. The V gene's germline CDR1 is LGHNA and CDR2 YSLEER. J was trimmed by 2 bases and V by 4 bases; bases with no gene match: 7.

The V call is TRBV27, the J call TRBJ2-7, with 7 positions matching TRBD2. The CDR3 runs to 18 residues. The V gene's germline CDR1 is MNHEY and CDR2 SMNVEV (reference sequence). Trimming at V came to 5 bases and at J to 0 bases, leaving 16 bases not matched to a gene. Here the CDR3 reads CASSPRGSGSGNSYEQYF. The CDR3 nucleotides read TGTGCCAGCAGTCCGCGGGGGTCGGGGAGCGGGAACTCCTACGAGCAGTACTTC.

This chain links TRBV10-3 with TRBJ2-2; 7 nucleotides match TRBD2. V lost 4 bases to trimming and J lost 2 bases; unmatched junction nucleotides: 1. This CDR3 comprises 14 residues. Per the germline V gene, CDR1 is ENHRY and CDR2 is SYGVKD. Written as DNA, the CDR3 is TGTGCCATCAGTGGGGGGGGTAACACCGGGGAGCTGTTTTTT. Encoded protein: CAISGGGNTGELFF.

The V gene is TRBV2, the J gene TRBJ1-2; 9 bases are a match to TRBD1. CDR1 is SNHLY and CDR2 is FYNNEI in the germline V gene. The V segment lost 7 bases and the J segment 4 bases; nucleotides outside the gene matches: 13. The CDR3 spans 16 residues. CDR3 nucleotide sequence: TGTGCCAGCAACCCGACCTTAGGGACAGGGACCTATGGCTACACCTTC. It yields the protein CASNPTLGTGTYGYTF.

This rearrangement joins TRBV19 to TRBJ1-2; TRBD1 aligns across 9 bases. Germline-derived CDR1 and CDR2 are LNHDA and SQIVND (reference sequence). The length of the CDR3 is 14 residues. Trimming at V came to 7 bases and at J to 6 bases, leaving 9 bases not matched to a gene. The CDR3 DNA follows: TGTGCCAGTACCCCTCGGGACAGGGCGCATGGCTACACCTTC. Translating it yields CASTPRDRAHGYTF.

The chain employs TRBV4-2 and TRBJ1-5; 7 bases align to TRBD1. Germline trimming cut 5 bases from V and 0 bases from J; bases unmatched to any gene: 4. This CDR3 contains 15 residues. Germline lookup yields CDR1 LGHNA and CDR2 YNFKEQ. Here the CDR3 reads CASSTGEYSNQPQHF. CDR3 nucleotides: TGTGCCAGCAGCACAGGGGAGTATAGCAATCAGCCCCAGCATTTT.

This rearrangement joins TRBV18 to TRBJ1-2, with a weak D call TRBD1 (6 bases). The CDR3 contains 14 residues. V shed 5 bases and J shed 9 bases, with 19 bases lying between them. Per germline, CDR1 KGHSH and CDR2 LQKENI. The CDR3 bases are TGTGCCAGCTCAGACATGCGGGGGGCCGGCAGCTACACCTTC. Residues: CASSDMRGAGSYTF. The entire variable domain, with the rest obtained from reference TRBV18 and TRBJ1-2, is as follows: NAGVMQNPRHLVRRRGQEARLRCSPMKGHSHVYWYRQLPEEGLKFMVYLQKENIIDESGMPKERFSAEFPKEGPSILRIQQVVRGDSAAYFCASSDMRGAGSYTFGSGTRLTVV.

The CDR3 here is CASSSGGIVETQYF. In DNA form, the CDR3 reads TGTGCCAGCAGCTCAGGGGGGATTGTGGAGACCCAGTACTTC. The chain carries TRBV7-2 and TRBJ2-5, with TRBD1 as a possible D gene (7 bases). The CDR3 runs to 14 residues. Germline V CDR1 and CDR2: SGHTA, FQGNSA. With 4 bases removed from V and 5 bases from J, the gap between germline ends came to 14 bases.

The CDR3 protein is CASSDGQSGAGGYTF. For the CDR3, the DNA is TGTGCCAGCAGCGACGGTCAATCTGGGGCTGGTGGCTACACCTTC. This chain joins TRBV6-6 and TRBJ1-2, with a weak D call TRBD1 (5 bases). CDR3 size: 15 residues. Per germline, CDR1 MNHNY and CDR2 SVGAGI (reference sequence). The V end lost 6 bases, the J end lost 7 bases, and 21 bases lay between the germline ends.

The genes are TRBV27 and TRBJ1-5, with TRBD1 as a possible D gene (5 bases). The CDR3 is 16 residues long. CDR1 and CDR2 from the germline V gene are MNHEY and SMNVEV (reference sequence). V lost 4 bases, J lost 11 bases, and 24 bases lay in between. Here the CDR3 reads CASSSTWPEGSGAQHF. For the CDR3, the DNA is TGTGCCAGCAGTTCCACCTGGCCGGAGGGGTCTGGGGCCCAGCATTTT.

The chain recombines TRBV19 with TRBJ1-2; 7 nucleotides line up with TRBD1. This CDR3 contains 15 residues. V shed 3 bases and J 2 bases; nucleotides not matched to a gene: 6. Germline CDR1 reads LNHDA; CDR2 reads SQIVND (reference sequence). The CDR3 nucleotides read TGTGCCAGTAGTATTGATGTAGGGGGCAACTATGGCTACACCTTC. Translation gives CASSIDVGGNYGYTF.

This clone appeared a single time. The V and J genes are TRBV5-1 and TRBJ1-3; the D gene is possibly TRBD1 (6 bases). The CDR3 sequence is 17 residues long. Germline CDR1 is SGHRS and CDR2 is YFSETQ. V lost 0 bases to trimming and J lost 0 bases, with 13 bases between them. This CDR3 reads CASSLAGQIVSGNTIYF. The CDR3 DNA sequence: TGCGCCAGCAGCTTGGCCGGACAGATTGTCTCTGGAAACACCATATATTTT.

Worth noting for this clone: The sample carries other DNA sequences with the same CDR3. Here the CDR3 DNA reads TGTGCCAGTAGGGCGGGGGGAAACACAGATACGCAGTATTTT. It yields the protein CASRAGGNTDTQYF. The chain is built from TRBV19 and TRBJ2-3; the match to TRBD2 covers 8 bases. This CDR3 has 14 amino acids. Trimming cost V 6 bases and J 2 bases; bases outside gene matches: 4. CDR1 and CDR2 from the germline V gene are LNHDA and SQIVND (reference sequence).

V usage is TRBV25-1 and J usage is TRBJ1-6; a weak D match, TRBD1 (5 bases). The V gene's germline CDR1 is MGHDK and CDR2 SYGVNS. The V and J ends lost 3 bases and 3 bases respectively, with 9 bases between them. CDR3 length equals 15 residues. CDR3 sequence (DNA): TGTGCCAGCAGTGATCGGGGGAACTATAATTCACCCCTCCACTTT. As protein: CASSDRGNYNSPLHF.

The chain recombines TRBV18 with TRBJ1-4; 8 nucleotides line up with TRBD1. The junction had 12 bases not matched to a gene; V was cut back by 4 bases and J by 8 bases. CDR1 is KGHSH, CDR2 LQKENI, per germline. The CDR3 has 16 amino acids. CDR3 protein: CASSQWTGQMGEKLFF. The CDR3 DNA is TGTGCCAGCTCACAATGGACAGGGCAAATGGGAGAAAAACTGTTTTTT.

The CDR3 region has the DNA TGCAGAGCCCTTATGAACACTGAAGCTTTCTTT. Amino acids: CRALMNTEAFF. The chain carries TRBV20-1 and TRBJ1-1; no definite D call. This CDR3 is 11 amino acids long. The germline V gene has CDR1 DFQATT and CDR2 SNEGSKA (reference sequence).

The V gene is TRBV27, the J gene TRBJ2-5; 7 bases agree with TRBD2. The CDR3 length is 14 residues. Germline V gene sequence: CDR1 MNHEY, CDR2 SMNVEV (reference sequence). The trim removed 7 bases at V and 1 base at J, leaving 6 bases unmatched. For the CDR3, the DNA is TGTGCCAGCAAATTAGCGGGCCTCCAAGAGACCCAGTACTTC. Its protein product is CASKLAGLQETQYF.

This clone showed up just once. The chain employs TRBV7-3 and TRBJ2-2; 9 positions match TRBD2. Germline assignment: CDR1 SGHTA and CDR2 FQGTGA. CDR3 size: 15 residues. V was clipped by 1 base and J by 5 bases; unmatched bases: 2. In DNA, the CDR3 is TGTGCCAGCAGCTTAATAGCGGGAGCTACCGGGGAGCTGTTTTTT. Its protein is CASSLIAGATGELFF.

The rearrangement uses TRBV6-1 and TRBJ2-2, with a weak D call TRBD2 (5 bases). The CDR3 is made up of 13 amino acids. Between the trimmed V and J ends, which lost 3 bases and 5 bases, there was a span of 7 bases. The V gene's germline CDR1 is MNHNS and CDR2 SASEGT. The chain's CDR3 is CASSDGETGELFF. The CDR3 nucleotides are TGTGCCAGCAGTGACGGGGAAACCGGGGAGCTGTTTTTT.

CDR3 in DNA: TGTGCCAGTAGTATAGGGACTAGCGGGAGGGCCTCAGATACGCAGTATTTT. Translating gives CASSIGTSGRASDTQYF. The chain couples TRBV19 to TRBJ2-3; 15 nucleotides line up with TRBD2. The germline V gene has CDR1 LNHDA and CDR2 SQIVND (reference sequence). Unmatched junction bases numbered 3, after V lost 1 base and J lost 4 bases. The CDR3 extends over 17 amino acids.

The CDR3 loop reads CATNEQGFSNYGYTF. For the CDR3, the DNA is TGTGCCACAAATGAGCAGGGCTTTTCTAACTATGGCTACACCTTC. The genes are TRBV10-3 and TRBJ1-2; possibly TRBD1 for D (5 bases). This CDR3 has 15 residues. Per germline, CDR1 ENHRY and CDR2 SYGVKD. Deletions cut 10 bases from V and 0 bases from J, with 18 bases between.